A single sample gave rise to the 28 T cell receptor beta chains below, sequenced in a study of monozygotic twins with cystic fibrosis. Assay used: immunoSEQ multiplex PCR; TCRdb lists only in-frame clones, some missing. The sample yields around 10,000 clones, 99% seen once. Sequenced sample: blood. The receptor source for this set is a man between 18 and 35 years old with cystic fibrosis.

This chain uses TRBV7-8 with TRBJ1-1; TRBD1 might be the D (5 bases). The CDR3 is 15 amino acids. The V and J ends lost 5 bases and 0 bases respectively, with 13 bases between them. Germline V lookup: CDR1 SGHVS, CDR2 FQNEAQ. In nucleotides, the CDR3 is TGTGCCAGCAGCCCCAGCAGGGCGCTGAACACTGAAGCTTTCTTT. Its translation: CASSPSRALNTEAFF. Based on the CDR3 plus reference TRBV7-8 and TRBJ1-1, the full variable domain is GAGVSQSPRYKVAKRGQDVALRCDPISGHVSLFWYQQALGQGPEFLTYFQNEAQLDKSGLPSDRFFAERPEGSVSTLKIQRTQQEDSAVYLCASSPSRALNTEAFFGQGTRLTVV.

The chain has TRBV12-5 and TRBJ2-7; no clear D gene. The germline V and J ends were trimmed by 10 bases and 3 bases, with 19 bases remaining between them. Per the germline V gene, CDR1 is LGHNT and CDR2 is FRNRAP. The CDR3 runs 14 residues. The CDR3 DNA sequence: TGTGCTACCCAGCTGGAAGACTCCAACTACGAGCAGTACTTC. Protein: CATQLEDSNYEQYF.

The chain employs TRBV19 and TRBJ2-2; 11 bases line up with TRBD2. Germline CDR1 LNHDA, CDR2 SQIVND (reference sequence). V shed 7 bases and J 6 bases; nucleotides not matched to a gene: 10. The CDR3 contains 16 residues. The CDR3 sequence: CASKIAGGPEAGELFF. In DNA, the CDR3 is TGTGCCAGTAAGATAGCGGGGGGGCCGGAAGCCGGGGAGCTGTTTTTT.

This clone was observed once. The chain combines TRBV30 with TRBJ1-1; D uncertain. V gave up 5 bases and J gave up 0 bases, with 13 bases separating them. CDR1 GTSNPN and CDR2 SVGIG come from the germline V gene (reference sequence). The CDR3 has 14 residues. The CDR3 is CAWSQGVMNTEAFF. CDR3 in DNA: TGTGCCTGGTCCCAAGGAGTCATGAACACTGAAGCTTTCTTT. Combining the CDR3 with reference TRBV30 and TRBJ1-1 gives the whole variable domain SQTIHQWPATLVQPVGSPLSLECTVEGTSNPNLYWYRQAAGRGLQLLFYSVGIGQISSEVPQNLSASRPQDRQFILSSKKLLLSDSGFYLCAWSQGVMNTEAFFGQGTRLTVV.

J is TRBJ1-4 and V is TRBV30; 11 nucleotides match TRBD1. In germline, CDR1 is GTSNPN, CDR2 SVGIG (reference sequence). With 4 bases clipped from V and 7 bases from J, the junction kept 14 bases outside the gene matches. The CDR3 consists of 17 residues. The CDR3 loop reads CAWTSAVGGTGGEKLFF. CDR3 bases: TGTGCCTGGACTAGTGCCGTAGGTGGGACAGGGGGTGAAAAACTGTTTTTT.

This clone appeared once. This sequence joins TRBV19 and TRBJ1-4; D is perhaps TRBD1 (5 bases). The CDR3 runs to 18 residues. Trimming shortened V by 10 bases and J by 0 bases, and 24 bases separated the two germline ends. Germline V gene data show CDR1 as LNHDA and CDR2 as SQIVND (reference sequence). CDR3 sequence: CATNDSPVRGATNEKLFF. In DNA form, the CDR3 reads TGTGCCACCAACGACAGCCCAGTTAGGGGAGCAACTAATGAAAAACTGTTTTTT.

This chain joins TRBV30 and TRBJ2-5; no reliable D call. Trimming removed 3 bases at V and 2 bases at J, with 7 bases between. The CDR3 length is 12 residues. Germline values: CDR1 GTSNPN, CDR2 SVGIG (reference sequence). The CDR3 DNA follows: TGTGCCTGGAGGAACCTGCAAGAGACCCAGTACTTC. It translates to CAWRNLQETQYF.

The rearrangement uses TRBV28 and TRBJ1-2, with TRBD1 matching 12 bases. The CDR3 totals 15 residues. Trimming took 4 bases from V and 8 from J; bases not matched to a gene: 8. Germline V gene sequence: CDR1 MDHEN, CDR2 SYDVKM. This chain's CDR3 is CASSSPGTGGAGYTF. For the CDR3, the DNA is TGTGCCAGCAGTTCCCCCGGGACAGGGGGCGCAGGCTACACCTTC.

The chain carries TRBV4-1 and TRBJ1-1, with D maybe TRBD1 (6 bases). The germline gives CDR1 MGHRA, CDR2 YSYEKL. V lost 1 base and J lost 5, with 11 bases in between. There are 14 residues in the CDR3. The CDR3, as DNA: TGCGCCAGCAGCCAAGGCAGGGGAAGTACTGAAGCTTTCTTT. The encoded protein is CASSQGRGSTEAFF.

For the CDR3, the DNA is TGCGCCAGCAGTTCGAGCATTATTATTATGAACACTGAAGCTTTCTTT. This sequence encodes CASSSSIIIMNTEAFF. J is TRBJ1-1 and V is TRBV4-3, with D unresolved. CDR1 is LGHNA, CDR2 YSLEER, per germline. Trimming stripped 6 bases from V and 0 bases from J, with 17 bases between. The CDR3 runs to 16 residues.

The rearrangement joins TRBV13 to TRBJ2-3; weak D call: TRBD1 (6 bases). The CDR3 covers 13 residues. V lost 5 bases to trimming and J lost 4 bases, with 10 bases between them. Germline assignment: CDR1 PRHDT and CDR2 FYEKMQ (reference sequence). The CDR3 protein is CASSPGAADTQYF. CDR3 nucleotide sequence: TGTGCCAGCAGCCCAGGGGCTGCAGATACGCAGTATTTT.

This clone has a single count. The rearrangement links TRBV6-1 to TRBJ1-5, with D possibly being TRBD1 (5 bases). The CDR3 sequence is 15 residues long. Trimming stripped 0 bases from V and 2 bases from J, with 8 bases between. CDR1 MNHNS and CDR2 SASEGT come from the germline V gene. The CDR3 protein is CASSEALQGNQPQHF. Written as DNA, the CDR3 is TGTGCCAGCAGTGAAGCGTTACAGGGCAATCAGCCCCAGCATTTT.

V is TRBV27 and J is TRBJ2-3, with 9 bases identical to TRBD2. Germline CDR1 MNHEY, CDR2 SMNVEV (reference sequence). This CDR3 spans 16 amino acids. The J segment lost 4 bases and the V segment lost 2 bases, leaving 7 bases of the junction unmatched. CDR3 region: CASSLRAGGPADTQYF. The CDR3 DNA sequence: TGTGCCAGCAGTTTAAGGGCGGGGGGGCCCGCAGATACGCAGTATTTT.

This rearrangement joins TRBV6-4 to TRBJ2-2, with 11 bases fitting TRBD2. Germline-derived CDR1 and CDR2 are MRHNA and SNTAGT. The length of the CDR3 is 18 residues. V lost 3 bases, J lost 3 bases, and 9 bases stayed unmatched. CDR3 in amino acids: CASSESLAGGTYTGELFF. The CDR3 bases are TGTGCCAGCAGTGAGAGTCTAGCGGGAGGTACCTACACCGGGGAGCTGTTTTTT.

The chain has TRBV13 and TRBJ2-5; TRBD2 aligns across 7 bases. Germline CDR1 is PRHDT and CDR2 is FYEKMQ (reference sequence). Germline trimming cut 4 bases from V and 5 bases from J; bases unmatched to any gene: 7. The CDR3 covers 14 residues. In nucleotides, the CDR3 is TGTGCCAGCAGCTCAGGACTAGTTCGTGAGACCCAGTACTTC. It codes for CASSSGLVRETQYF.

The chain is built from TRBV19 and TRBJ2-7; 9 positions match TRBD2. The CDR3 spans 16 residues. The trim removed 0 bases at V and 3 bases at J, leaving 6 bases unmatched. The germline CDR1 and CDR2 sequences are LNHDA and SQIVND (reference sequence). CDR3 sequence reads: CASSIDSAGGLYEQYF. As DNA, the CDR3 is TGTGCCAGTAGTATAGATTCCGCGGGGGGGCTCTACGAGCAGTACTTC.

The chain couples TRBV19 to TRBJ1-1; perhaps TRBD1 as D (6 bases). Germline V lookup: CDR1 LNHDA, CDR2 SQIVND (reference sequence). Trimming took off 5 bases at V and 9 bases at J, with 19 bases between the two ends. This CDR3 has 14 residues. CDR3 region: CASSVSRDNLKAFF. The CDR3, as DNA: TGTGCCAGTAGTGTTTCCCGGGACAACCTTAAAGCTTTCTTT.

The gene calls are TRBV18 and TRBJ1-4, with no clear D. V was pared by 6 bases and J by 5 bases, with 7 bases between. Per the germline V gene, CDR1 is KGHSH and CDR2 is LQKENI. The CDR3 extends over 12 amino acids. CDR3 loop: CASSPGNEKLFF. DNA for the CDR3: TGTGCCAGCTCGCCAGGCAATGAAAAACTGTTTTTT.

This chain joins TRBV7-9 and TRBJ1-1; D ambiguous. Germline V lookup: CDR1 SEHNR, CDR2 FQNEAQ (reference sequence). Deletions cut 2 bases from V and 8 bases from J, with 9 bases between. The CDR3 totals 12 residues. CDR3 in amino acids: CASSLIAGEAFF. The DNA of the CDR3 is TGTGCCAGCAGCTTAATTGCGGGCGAAGCTTTCTTT.

The rearrangement joins TRBV5-4 to TRBJ2-7; TRBD2 matches at 11 bases. After removal of 2 bases from V and 4 bases from J, the junction contained 8 bases not matched to a gene. The CDR3 covers 16 residues. Germline CDR1 and CDR2: SGHNT and YYREEE (reference sequence). In DNA form, the CDR3 reads TGTGCCAGCAGCTTCGGTCTAGCGGGAGGAGGATACGAGCAGTACTTC. Amino acids: CASSFGLAGGGYEQYF.

The V and J genes are TRBV5-5 and TRBJ2-7, with no clear D. This CDR3 is 12 amino acids long. Deletions cut 0 bases from V and 2 bases from J, with 3 bases between. The germline V gene has CDR1 SGHKS and CDR2 YYEKEE (reference sequence). The CDR3 reads CASSLVPYEQYF. The CDR3 nucleotides are TGTGCCAGCAGCTTGGTCCCCTACGAGCAGTACTTC.

V is TRBV7-8 and J is TRBJ2-7; D may be TRBD2 (6 bases). Germline lookup yields CDR1 SGHVS and CDR2 FQNEAQ. V was cut by 0 bases and J by 1 base, with 19 bases left in between. The CDR3 loop spans 18 amino acids. CDR3 loop: CASSLAATRDASSYEQYF. The CDR3 nucleotides are TGTGCCAGCAGCTTAGCGGCAACGCGGGACGCGTCATCCTACGAGCAGTACTTC.

This chain links TRBV5-1 with TRBJ2-1; TRBD1 aligns across 8 bases. This CDR3 spans 17 amino acids. Trimming cost V 1 base and J 9 bases; bases outside gene matches: 15. Germline V CDR1 and CDR2: SGHRS, YFSETQ. CDR3 DNA sequence: TGCGCCAGCAGCTTGTTTCTTACTGGACAGGGCAGATCTGAGCAGTTCTTC. Residues: CASSLFLTGQGRSEQFF.

The V gene is TRBV7-6, the J gene TRBJ1-6; TRBD1 agrees at 8 bases. V was clipped by 6 bases and J by 0 bases; unmatched bases: 7. The length of the CDR3 is 17 residues. The V gene's germline CDR1 is SGHVS and CDR2 FNYEAQ. As DNA, the CDR3 is TGTGCCAGCAGTCGCTGGACAGGGAGCTCCTATAATTCACCCCTCCACTTT. It codes for CASSRWTGSSYNSPLHF.

The genes are TRBV16 and TRBJ1-1; D is undetermined. The CDR3 consists of 14 residues. Germline CDR1 is KGHSY and CDR2 is FQNENV. V lost 2 bases to trimming and J lost 1 base, with 8 bases between them. CDR3 DNA: TGTGCCAGCAGCCAACGGGCGGAGAACACTGAAGCTTTCTTT. Protein: CASSQRAENTEAFF.

The chain recombines TRBV7-9 with TRBJ2-5; TRBD1 might be the D (5 bases). CDR3 length: 11 amino acids. Germline lookup yields CDR1 SEHNR and CDR2 FQNEAQ (reference sequence). The V gene lost 7 bases and the J gene lost 3 bases, with 6 bases spanning the gap. DNA for the CDR3: TGTGCCAGCACAGGGAAAGAGACCCAGTACTTC. Protein sequence: CASTGKETQYF.

This chain links TRBV6-6 with TRBJ2-7; maybe TRBD1 (5 bases). The CDR3 runs 12 residues. Germline V gene lookup returns CDR1 MNHNY and CDR2 SVGAGI (reference sequence). Trimming left V 6 bases short and J 4 bases short, with 10 bases between. CDR3 sequence (DNA): TGTGCCAGCAGGGGGCTCAGGTACGAGCAGTACTTC. Translating gives CASRGLRYEQYF.

This CDR3 is CASSTQTGAYEQYF. The CDR3 DNA is TGTGCCAGCAGTACCCAGACAGGGGCCTACGAGCAGTACTTC. The V and J genes are TRBV6-5 and TRBJ2-7; the match to TRBD1 covers 8 bases. The CDR3 has 14 amino acids. After removal of 5 bases from V and 2 bases from J, the junction contained 5 bases not matched to a gene. Germline CDR1 is MNHEY and CDR2 is SVGAGI.